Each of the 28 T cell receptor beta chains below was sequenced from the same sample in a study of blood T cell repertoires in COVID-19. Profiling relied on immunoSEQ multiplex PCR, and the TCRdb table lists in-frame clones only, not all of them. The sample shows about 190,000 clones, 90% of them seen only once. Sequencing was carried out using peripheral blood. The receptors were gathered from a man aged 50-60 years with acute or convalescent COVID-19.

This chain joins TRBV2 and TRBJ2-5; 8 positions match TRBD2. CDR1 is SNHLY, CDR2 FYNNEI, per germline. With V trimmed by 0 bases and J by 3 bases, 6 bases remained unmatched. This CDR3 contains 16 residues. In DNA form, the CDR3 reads TGTGCCAGCAGTGAAGCGCTAGGACTAGCAAAAGAGACCCAGTACTTC. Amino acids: CASSEALGLAKETQYF.

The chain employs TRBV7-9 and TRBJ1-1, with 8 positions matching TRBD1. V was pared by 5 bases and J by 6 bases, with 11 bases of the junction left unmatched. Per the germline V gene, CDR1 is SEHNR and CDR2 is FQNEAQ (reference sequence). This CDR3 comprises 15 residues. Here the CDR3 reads CASSALQGAFAEAFF. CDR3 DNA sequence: TGTGCCAGCAGCGCTCTGCAGGGGGCTTTCGCTGAAGCTTTCTTT.

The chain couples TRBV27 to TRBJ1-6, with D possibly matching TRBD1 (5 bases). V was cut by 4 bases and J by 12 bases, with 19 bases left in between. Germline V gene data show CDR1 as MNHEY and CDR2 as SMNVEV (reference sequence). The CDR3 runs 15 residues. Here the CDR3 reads CASSSIGHFYGPLHF. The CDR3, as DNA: TGTGCCAGCAGTTCCATAGGACATTTCTATGGACCCCTCCACTTT.

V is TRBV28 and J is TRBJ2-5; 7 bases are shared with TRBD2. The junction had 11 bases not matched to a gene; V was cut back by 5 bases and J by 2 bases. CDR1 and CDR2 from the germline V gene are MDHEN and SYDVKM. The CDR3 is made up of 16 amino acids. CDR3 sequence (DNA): TGTGCCAGCAGTCCCTCCTTCGGGGGGTGGCAAGAGACCCAGTACTTC. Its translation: CASSPSFGGWQETQYF.

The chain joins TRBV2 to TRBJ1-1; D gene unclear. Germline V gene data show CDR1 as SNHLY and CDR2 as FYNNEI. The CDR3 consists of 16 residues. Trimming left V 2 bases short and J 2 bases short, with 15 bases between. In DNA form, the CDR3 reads TGTGCCAGCAGTGAAAGTCGGGGATCGGGAAACACTGAAGCTTTCTTT. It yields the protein CASSESRGSGNTEAFF. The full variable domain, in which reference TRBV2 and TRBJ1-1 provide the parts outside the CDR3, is EPEVTQTPSHQVTQMGQEVILRCVPISNHLYFYWYRQILGQKVEFLVSFYNNEISEKSEIFDDQFSVERPDGSNFTLKIRSTKLEDSAMYFCASSESRGSGNTEAFFGQGTRLTVV.

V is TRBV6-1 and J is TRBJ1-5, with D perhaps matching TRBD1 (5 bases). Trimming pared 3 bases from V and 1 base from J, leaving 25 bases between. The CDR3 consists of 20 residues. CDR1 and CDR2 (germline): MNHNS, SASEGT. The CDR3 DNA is TGTGCCAGCAGTGAGGGAGGGATCCGGGACCGATGGGAGAGCAATCAGCCCCAGCATTTT. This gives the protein CASSEGGIRDRWESNQPQHF.

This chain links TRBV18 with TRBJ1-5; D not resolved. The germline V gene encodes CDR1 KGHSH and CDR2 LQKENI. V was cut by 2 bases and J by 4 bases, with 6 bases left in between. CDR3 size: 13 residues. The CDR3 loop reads CASSPAQNQPQHF. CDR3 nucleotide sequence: TGTGCCAGCTCACCAGCCCAGAATCAGCCCCAGCATTTT.

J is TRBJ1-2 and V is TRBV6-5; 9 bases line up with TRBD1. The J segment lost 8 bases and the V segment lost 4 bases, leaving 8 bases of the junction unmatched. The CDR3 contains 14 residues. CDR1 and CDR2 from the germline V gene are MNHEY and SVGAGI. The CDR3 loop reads CASSSGQGKPGYTF. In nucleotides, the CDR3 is TGTGCCAGCAGTTCCGGACAGGGGAAACCGGGCTACACCTTC.

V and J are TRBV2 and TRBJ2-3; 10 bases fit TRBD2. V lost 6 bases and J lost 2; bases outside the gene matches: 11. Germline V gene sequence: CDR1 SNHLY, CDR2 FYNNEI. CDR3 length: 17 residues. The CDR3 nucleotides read TGTGCCAGCAGGCCCAGGGACAGCGGGAGGGACACAGATACGCAGTATTTT. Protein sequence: CASRPRDSGRDTDTQYF.

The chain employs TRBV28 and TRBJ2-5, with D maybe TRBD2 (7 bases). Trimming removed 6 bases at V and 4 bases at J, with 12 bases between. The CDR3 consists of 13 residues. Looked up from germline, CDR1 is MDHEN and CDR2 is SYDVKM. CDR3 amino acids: CASRSGGPETQYF. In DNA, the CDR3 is TGTGCCAGCAGATCGGGGGGCCCAGAGACCCAGTACTTC.

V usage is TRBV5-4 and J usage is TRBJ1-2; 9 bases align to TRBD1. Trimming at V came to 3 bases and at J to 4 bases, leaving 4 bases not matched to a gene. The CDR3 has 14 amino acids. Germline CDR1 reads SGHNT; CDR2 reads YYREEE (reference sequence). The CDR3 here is CASSWGQGGYGYTF. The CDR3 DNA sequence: TGTGCCAGCAGCTGGGGACAGGGCGGCTATGGCTACACCTTC. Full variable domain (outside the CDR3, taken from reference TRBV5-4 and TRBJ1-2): ETGVTQSPTHLIKTRGQQVTLRCSSQSGHNTVSWYQQALGQGPQFIFQYYREEENGRGNFPPRFSGLQFPNYSSELNVNALELDDSALYLCASSWGQGGYGYTFGSGTRLTVV.

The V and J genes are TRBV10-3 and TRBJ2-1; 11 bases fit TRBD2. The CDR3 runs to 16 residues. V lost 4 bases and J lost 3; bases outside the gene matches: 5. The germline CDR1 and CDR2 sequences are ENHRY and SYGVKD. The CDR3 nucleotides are TGTGCCATCAGTGCAGGGACTAGCGGTCTCTACAATGAGCAGTTCTTC. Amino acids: CAISAGTSGLYNEQFF.

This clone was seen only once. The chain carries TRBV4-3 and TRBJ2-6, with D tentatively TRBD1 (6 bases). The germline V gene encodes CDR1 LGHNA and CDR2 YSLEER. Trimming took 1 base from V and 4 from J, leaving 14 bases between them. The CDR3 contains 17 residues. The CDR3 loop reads CASSQAGELAGANVLTF. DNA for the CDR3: TGCGCCAGCAGCCAAGCAGGGGAGCTAGCAGGGGCCAACGTCCTGACTTTC.

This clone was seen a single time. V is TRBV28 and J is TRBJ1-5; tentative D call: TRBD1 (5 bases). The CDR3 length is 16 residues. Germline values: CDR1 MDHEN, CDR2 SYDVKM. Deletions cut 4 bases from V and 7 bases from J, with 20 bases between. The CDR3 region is CASSSSRAPTQQPQHF. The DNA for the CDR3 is TGTGCCAGCAGTTCCTCCAGGGCCCCTACACAACAGCCCCAGCATTTT.

The CDR3 protein is CASSLHNLYGYTF. Written as DNA, the CDR3 is TGTGCCAGCAGTTTACACAACCTTTATGGCTACACCTTC. The V call is TRBV27, the J call TRBJ1-2; D gene uncertain. This CDR3 has 13 amino acids. Trimming removed 2 bases at V and 5 bases at J, with 9 bases between. Germline CDR1 is MNHEY and CDR2 is SMNVEV (reference sequence).

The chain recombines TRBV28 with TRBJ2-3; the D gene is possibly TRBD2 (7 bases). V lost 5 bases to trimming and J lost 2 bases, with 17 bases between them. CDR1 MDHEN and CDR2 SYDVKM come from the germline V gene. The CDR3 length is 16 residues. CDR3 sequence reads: CASSPPGAGDTDTQYF. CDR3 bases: TGTGCCAGCAGTCCCCCAGGGGCGGGGGACACAGATACGCAGTATTTT.

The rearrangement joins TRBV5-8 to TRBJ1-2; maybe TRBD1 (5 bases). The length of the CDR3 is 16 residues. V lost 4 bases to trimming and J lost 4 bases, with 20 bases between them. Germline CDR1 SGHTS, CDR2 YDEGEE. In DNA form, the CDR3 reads TGTGCCAGCAGCCTCCGCTTACGGCGGGGCCTCTATGGCTACACCTTC. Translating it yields CASSLRLRRGLYGYTF.

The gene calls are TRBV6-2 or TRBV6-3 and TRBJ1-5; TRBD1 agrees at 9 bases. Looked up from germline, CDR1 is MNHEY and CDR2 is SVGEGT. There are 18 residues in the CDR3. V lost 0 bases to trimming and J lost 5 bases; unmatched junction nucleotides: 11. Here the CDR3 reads CASSYSISGQGLDQPQHF. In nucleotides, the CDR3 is TGTGCCAGCAGTTACTCGATTTCGGGACAGGGACTCGATCAGCCCCAGCATTTT.

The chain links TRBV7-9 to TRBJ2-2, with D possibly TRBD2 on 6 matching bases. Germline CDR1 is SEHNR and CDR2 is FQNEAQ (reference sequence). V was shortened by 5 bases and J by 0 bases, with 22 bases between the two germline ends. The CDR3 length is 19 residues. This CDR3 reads CASSPGVPSTYSNTGELFF. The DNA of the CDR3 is TGTGCCAGCAGCCCGGGGGTGCCCTCGACATACTCGAACACCGGGGAGCTGTTTTTT.

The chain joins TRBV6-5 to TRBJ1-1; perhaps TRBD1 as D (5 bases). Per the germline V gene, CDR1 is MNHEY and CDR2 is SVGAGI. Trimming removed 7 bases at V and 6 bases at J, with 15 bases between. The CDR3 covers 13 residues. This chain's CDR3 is CASTNLGRAEAFF. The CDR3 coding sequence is TGTGCCAGCACCAACCTTGGCAGGGCTGAAGCTTTCTTT.

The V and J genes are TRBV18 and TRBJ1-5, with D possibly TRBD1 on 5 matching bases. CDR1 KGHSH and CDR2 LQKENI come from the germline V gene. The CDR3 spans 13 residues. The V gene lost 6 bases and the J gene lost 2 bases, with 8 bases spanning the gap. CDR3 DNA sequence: TGTGCCAGCTCCCTCAGGGGCAATCAGCCCCAGCATTTT. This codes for CASSLRGNQPQHF.

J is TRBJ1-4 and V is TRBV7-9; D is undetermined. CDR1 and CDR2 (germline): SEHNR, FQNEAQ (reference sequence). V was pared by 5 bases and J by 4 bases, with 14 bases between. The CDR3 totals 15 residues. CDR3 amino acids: CASSPRRENNEKLFF. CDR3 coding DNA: TGTGCCAGCAGCCCCCGAAGGGAGAATAATGAAAAACTGTTTTTT.

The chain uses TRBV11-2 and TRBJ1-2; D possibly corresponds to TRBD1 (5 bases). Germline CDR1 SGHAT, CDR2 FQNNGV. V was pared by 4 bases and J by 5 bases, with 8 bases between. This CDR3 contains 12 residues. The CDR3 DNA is TGTGCCAGCAGCTACCGACAGTATGGCTACACCTTC. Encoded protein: CASSYRQYGYTF.

CDR3 bases: TGTGCCACCAGTGATTTTTATCGTTCGTCTAGTGAGCAGTTCTTC. Translating gives CATSDFYRSSSEQFF. The chain couples TRBV24-1 to TRBJ2-1; D unresolved. The germline V and J ends were trimmed by 1 base and 9 bases, with 15 bases remaining between them. Germline-derived CDR1 and CDR2 are KGHDR and SFDVKD. The CDR3 is 15 amino acids.

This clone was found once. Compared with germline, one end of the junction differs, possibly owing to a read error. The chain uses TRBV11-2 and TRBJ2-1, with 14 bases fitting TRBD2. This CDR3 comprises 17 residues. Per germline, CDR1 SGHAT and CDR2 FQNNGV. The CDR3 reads CASSSFRTSGRPNGQFF. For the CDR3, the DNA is TGTGCCAGCAGCTCTTTTCGGACTAGCGGGAGGCCAAATGGGCAGTTCTTC.

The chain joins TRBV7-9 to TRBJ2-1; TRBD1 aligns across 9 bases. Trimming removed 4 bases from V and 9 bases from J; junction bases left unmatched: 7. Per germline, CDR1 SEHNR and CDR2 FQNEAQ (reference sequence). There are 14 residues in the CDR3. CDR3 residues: CASSSGQGLVEQFF. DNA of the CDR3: TGTGCCAGCAGCTCCGGACAGGGGTTGGTTGAGCAGTTCTTC. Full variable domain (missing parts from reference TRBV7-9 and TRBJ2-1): DTGVSQNPRHKITKRGQNVTFRCDPISEHNRLYWYRQTLGQGPEFLTYFQNEAQLEKSRLLSDRFSAERPKGSFSTLEIQRTEQGDSAMYLCASSSGQGLVEQFFGPGTRLTVL.

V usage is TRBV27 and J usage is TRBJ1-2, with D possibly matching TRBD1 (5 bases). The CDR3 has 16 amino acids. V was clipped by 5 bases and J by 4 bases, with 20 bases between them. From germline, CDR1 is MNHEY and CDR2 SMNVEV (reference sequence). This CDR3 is CASSPSYATDFYGYTF. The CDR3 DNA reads TGTGCCAGCAGTCCTTCTTACGCGACAGATTTCTATGGCTACACCTTC.

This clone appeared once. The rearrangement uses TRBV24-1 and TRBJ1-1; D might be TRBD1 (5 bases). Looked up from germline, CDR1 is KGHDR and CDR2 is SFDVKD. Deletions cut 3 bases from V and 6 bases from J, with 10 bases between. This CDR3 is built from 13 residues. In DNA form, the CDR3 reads TGTGCCACCAGTGATGGCTGGACATCTGAAGCTTTCTTT. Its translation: CATSDGWTSEAFF.